The 32 T cell receptor beta chains listed next were all sequenced from one sample in a study of T cell changes during pregnancy in multiple sclerosis. Some clones are missing from TCRdb's copy, which holds only in-frame ones; the method was immunoSEQ multiplex PCR. The data contain about 34,000 clones, around nine tenths of them seen just once; the ten biggest clones take up roughly 4%. Here the sequenced sample was CD8+ T cells from peripheral blood mononuclear cells, taken in the third trimester of pregnancy. Every receptor here comes from a female donor with multiple sclerosis, enrolled in a pregnancy study.

The genes are TRBV6-1 and TRBJ1-2; 8 nucleotides match TRBD1. The CDR3 is 15 amino acids. Unmatched junction bases numbered 11, after V lost 7 bases and J lost 4 bases. CDR1 and CDR2 from the germline V gene are MNHNS and SASEGT. The DNA of the CDR3 is TGTGCCAGCAAGGTGCCTGACAGGGGCTTCTATGGCTACACCTTC. Translating it yields CASKVPDRGFYGYTF.

The J gene is TRBJ2-1, the V gene TRBV28; TRBD2 is a possible D gene (5 bases). The CDR3 is made up of 13 amino acids. V lost 6 bases to trimming and J lost 8 bases, with 14 bases between them. The V gene's germline CDR1 is MDHEN and CDR2 SYDVKM. The CDR3 region has the DNA TGTGCCAGCAGATCCCCCGGGGTGGATGAGCAGTTCTTC. Its translation is CASRSPGVDEQFF.

The V gene is TRBV27, the J gene TRBJ2-7; 12 bases map to TRBD2. The CDR3 spans 15 residues. Germline V gene data show CDR1 as MNHEY and CDR2 as SMNVEV (reference sequence). J lost 2 bases, V lost 5 bases, and 4 bases had no gene match. The CDR3 reads CASSTGLAGPYEQYF. For the CDR3, the DNA is TGTGCCAGCAGTACGGGACTAGCGGGTCCCTACGAGCAGTACTTC.

The chain is built from TRBV6-1 and TRBJ2-5; 11 nucleotides agree with TRBD2. Germline trimming cut 2 bases from V and 4 bases from J; bases unmatched to any gene: 3. The CDR3 totals 15 residues. Germline V gene data show CDR1 as MNHNS and CDR2 as SASEGT. DNA of the CDR3: TGTGCCAGCAGTGAAAATAGCGGGGGGGCAGAGACCCAGTACTTC. Protein sequence: CASSENSGGAETQYF.

This chain uses TRBV5-6 with TRBJ2-3, with 8 positions matching TRBD2. With 4 bases clipped from V and 6 bases from J, the junction kept 10 bases outside the gene matches. Germline V gene sequence: CDR1 SGHDT, CDR2 YYEEEE. The CDR3 is 15 amino acids. The CDR3 loop is CASSQSGGWGDTQYF. The DNA of the CDR3 is TGTGCCAGCAGCCAAAGCGGGGGCTGGGGGGATACGCAGTATTTT.

This sequence joins TRBV9 and TRBJ2-7; 11 bases agree with TRBD2. Germline CDR1 reads SGDLS; CDR2 reads YYNGEE. With V trimmed by 3 bases and J by 2 bases, 7 bases remained unmatched. CDR3 size: 16 residues. The CDR3 protein is CASSATLAGGPYEQYF. CDR3 DNA sequence: TGTGCCAGCAGCGCCACTCTAGCGGGGGGTCCCTACGAGCAGTACTTC. The whole variable domain, remainder taken from reference TRBV9 and TRBJ2-7, is DSGVTQTPKHLITATGQRVTLRCSPRSGDLSVYWYQQSLDQGLQFLIQYYNGEERAKGNILERFSAQQFPDLHSELNLSSLELGDSALYFCASSATLAGGPYEQYFGPGTRLTVT.

The chain is built from TRBV6-5 and TRBJ2-2; 9 nucleotides match TRBD1. The CDR3 is 16 amino acids. Germline loops: CDR1 MNHEY, CDR2 SVGAGI. The junction had 0 bases not matched to a gene; V was cut back by 0 bases and J by 1 base. The CDR3 loop is CASSYSTGGNTGELFF. DNA for the CDR3: TGTGCCAGCAGTTACTCGACAGGGGGGAACACCGGGGAGCTGTTTTTT.

The chain joins TRBV2 to TRBJ2-7; weak D call: TRBD2 (5 bases). Germline CDR1 and CDR2: SNHLY and FYNNEI. Trimming removed 6 bases at V and 3 bases at J, with 18 bases between. The CDR3 sequence is 15 residues long. As DNA, the CDR3 is TGTGCCAGCAGCCAAATGCTGGACTCTGACTACGAGCAGTACTTC. This codes for CASSQMLDSDYEQYF.

The chain has TRBV5-5 and TRBJ1-4; 8 positions agree with TRBD1. Per the germline V gene, CDR1 is SGHKS and CDR2 is YYEKEE (reference sequence). With V trimmed by 4 bases and J by 7 bases, 9 bases remained unmatched. The CDR3 covers 15 residues. The chain's CDR3 is CASSITGGTGEKLFF. CDR3 nucleotides: TGTGCCAGCAGCATAACAGGGGGAACGGGTGAAAAACTGTTTTTT.

The chain recombines TRBV4-3 with TRBJ2-3; 11 nucleotides match TRBD2. J lost 6 bases, V lost 0 bases, and 11 bases had no gene match. This CDR3 has 18 residues. CDR1 is LGHNA, CDR2 YSLEER, per germline. The CDR3 reads CASSQDALAGGQTDTQYF. CDR3 DNA: TGCGCCAGCAGCCAAGATGCCCTAGCGGGGGGCCAAACGGATACGCAGTATTTT.

The chain combines TRBV11-2 with TRBJ2-4; the D gene is possibly TRBD2 (7 bases). Trimming removed 5 bases at V and 9 bases at J, with 17 bases between. CDR1 is SGHAT, CDR2 FQNNGV, per germline. The CDR3 has 14 amino acids. CDR3 amino acids: CASSPGQGGGIQYF. The DNA of the CDR3 is TGTGCCAGCAGCCCTGGGCAGGGAGGGGGCATTCAGTACTTC.

The chain joins TRBV7-3 to TRBJ2-3; D is possibly TRBD2 (7 bases). Per the germline V gene, CDR1 is SGHTA and CDR2 is FQGTGA. The CDR3 runs to 17 residues. The V gene lost 1 base and the J gene lost 1 base, with 15 bases spanning the gap. In nucleotides, the CDR3 is TGTGCCAGCAGCTTAATCGGCGGGGGCCGGGGCACAGATACGCAGTATTTT. Encoded protein: CASSLIGGGRGTDTQYF.

This chain joins TRBV7-8 and TRBJ2-3, with a tentative D call TRBD2 (5 bases). The ends were cut back, 0 bases at V and 5 bases at J, with 15 bases in the middle. This CDR3 comprises 16 residues. CDR1 and CDR2 from the germline V gene are SGHVS and FQNEAQ. For the CDR3, the DNA is TGTGCCAGCAGCTTAGCTTTGTCCGGGATGAGAGATACGCAGTATTTT. The encoded protein is CASSLALSGMRDTQYF.

The V call is TRBV9, the J call TRBJ1-3; 7 bases fit TRBD1. V lost 2 bases and J lost 0; bases outside the gene matches: 5. CDR3 length: 16 amino acids. The germline gives CDR1 SGDLS, CDR2 YYNGEE. CDR3: CASSVAGQSSGNTIYF. The CDR3 coding sequence is TGTGCCAGCAGCGTGGCGGGACAGAGCTCTGGAAACACCATATATTTT.

This clone was picked up one time. The V gene is TRBV6-6, the J gene TRBJ1-1; D unclear. The CDR3 has 13 residues. Trimming removed 5 bases at V and 1 base at J, with 8 bases between. Germline assignment: CDR1 MNHNY and CDR2 SVGAGI (reference sequence). The CDR3 spells CASSMTQNTEAFF. Here the CDR3 DNA reads TGTGCCAGCAGTATGACACAGAACACTGAAGCTTTCTTT.

This chain joins TRBV11-3 and TRBJ2-2, with 12 bases matching TRBD2. Germline CDR1 SGHNT, CDR2 YENEEA. This CDR3 region has 18 residues. With 1 base clipped from V and 2 bases from J, the junction kept 5 bases outside the gene matches. CDR3 loop: CASSLARLAGVNTGELFF. The CDR3 bases are TGTGCCAGCAGCTTAGCACGACTAGCGGGGGTAAACACCGGGGAGCTGTTTTTT.

The sample holds one count of this clone. The rearrangement joins TRBV11-3 to TRBJ2-2, with D unresolved. The CDR3 has 12 amino acids. CDR1 SGHNT and CDR2 YENEEA come from the germline V gene. The V end was cut by 6 bases, the J end by 7 bases, with 9 bases between. CDR3: CASSLVGGELFF. In DNA, the CDR3 is TGTGCCAGCAGTCTAGTGGGCGGGGAGCTGTTTTTT.

The genes are TRBV4-2 and TRBJ2-3; D remains ambiguous. The CDR3 consists of 14 residues. V was cut by 5 bases and J by 4 bases, with 13 bases left in between. Germline values: CDR1 LGHNA, CDR2 YNFKEQ. DNA for the CDR3: TGTGCCAGCAGCGCCCGGTGGGCCGCAGATACGCAGTATTTT. Residues: CASSARWAADTQYF.

This clone was counted once. The V and J genes are TRBV7-3 and TRBJ1-1; D might be TRBD1 (5 bases). The V gene lost 4 bases and the J gene lost 3 bases, with 12 bases spanning the gap. The CDR3 consists of 14 residues. Germline V gene data show CDR1 as SGHTA and CDR2 as FQGTGA. CDR3 region: CASSSGGTDTEAFF. CDR3 in DNA: TGTGCCAGCAGCTCGGGGGGGACGGACACTGAAGCTTTCTTT.

The chain uses TRBV2 and TRBJ2-7; TRBD2 agrees at 11 bases. CDR1 is SNHLY, CDR2 FYNNEI, per germline. CDR3 length equals 15 residues. J gave up 3 bases and V 2 bases, and 3 bases lay outside the gene matches. Here the CDR3 DNA reads TGTGCCAGCAGTGAACTAGCGGGGGGAAGCTACGAGCAGTACTTC. Its translation is CASSELAGGSYEQYF.

This clone was counted a single time. V and J are TRBV5-4 and TRBJ2-5; D possibly corresponds to TRBD1 (6 bases). CDR3 length: 15 residues. Germline loops: CDR1 SGHNT, CDR2 YYREEE (reference sequence). Deletions cut 3 bases from V and 4 bases from J, with 16 bases between. CDR3 residues: CASSSTGSSGETQYF. Written as DNA, the CDR3 is TGTGCCAGCAGCTCCACAGGGAGTTCGGGAGAGACCCAGTACTTC.

This clone was detected once. The genes are TRBV7-9 and TRBJ2-1, with D maybe TRBD1 (6 bases). Trimming removed 5 bases at V and 2 bases at J, with 25 bases between. The CDR3 is made up of 19 amino acids. CDR1 SEHNR and CDR2 FQNEAQ come from the germline V gene (reference sequence). The CDR3 is CASSRPFVLGRGPYNEQFF. CDR3 nucleotide sequence: TGTGCCAGCAGCCGACCGTTCGTCCTGGGCAGGGGACCCTACAATGAGCAGTTCTTC.

The chain uses TRBV27 and TRBJ1-2; D perhaps matches TRBD1 (6 bases). With 7 bases removed from V and 2 bases from J, the gap between germline ends came to 17 bases. CDR3 length: 15 residues. Germline-derived CDR1 and CDR2 are MNHEY and SMNVEV (reference sequence). The DNA of the CDR3 is TGTGCCAGCAACCCCACCGGGACAAAGAACTATGGCTACACCTTC. It yields the protein CASNPTGTKNYGYTF.

CDR3 nucleotides: TGCGCCAGCAGCCCCGGGGTTTCAAATCAGCCCCAGCATTTT. This gives the protein CASSPGVSNQPQHF. The rearrangement joins TRBV5-1 to TRBJ1-5; the D is unclear. The CDR3 is 14 amino acids. Trimming cost V 4 bases and J 4 bases, with 12 bases left between them. Germline V gene sequence: CDR1 SGHRS, CDR2 YFSETQ.

The gene calls are TRBV18 and TRBJ2-7; the D is unclear. Trimming shortened V by 2 bases and J by 1 base, and 9 bases separated the two germline ends. CDR1 and CDR2 from the germline V gene are KGHSH and LQKENI. The CDR3 runs 14 residues. The CDR3 region is CASSPRRESYEQYF. The CDR3 coding sequence is TGTGCCAGCTCACCAAGAAGAGAGTCCTACGAGCAGTACTTC.

This sequence joins TRBV5-6 and TRBJ1-1, with a tentative D call TRBD1 (5 bases). Germline loops: CDR1 SGHDT, CDR2 YYEEEE. With 0 bases removed from V and 3 bases from J, the gap between germline ends came to 12 bases. The CDR3 is 15 amino acids. CDR3 residues: CASSLDQGWYTEAFF. The CDR3 DNA sequence: TGTGCCAGCAGCTTGGATCAGGGTTGGTACACTGAAGCTTTCTTT.

Here the CDR3 reads CASSSTGRHEQYF. CDR3 coding DNA: TGTGCCAGCAGCTCCACAGGGAGACACGAGCAGTACTTC. The chain couples TRBV7-6 to TRBJ2-7; perhaps TRBD1 as D (6 bases). The CDR3 length is 13 residues. Germline V CDR1 and CDR2: SGHVS, FNYEAQ. The V end was cut by 4 bases, the J end by 5 bases, with 12 bases between.

The CDR3 nucleotides are TGCGCCAGCAGTCGGAGAGAGGGATTGGTCACTGAAGCTTTCTTT. Its protein product is CASSRREGLVTEAFF. The chain couples TRBV23-1 to TRBJ1-1, with unresolved D. TRBV23-1 falls under the ORF class, with uncertain function. The CDR3 covers 15 residues. V lost 4 bases and J lost 4, with 16 bases in between.

The rearrangement uses TRBV7-6 and TRBJ2-1, with D perhaps TRBD1 (5 bases). The CDR3 has 15 amino acids. The V end was cut by 2 bases, the J end by 4 bases, with 12 bases between. From germline, CDR1 is SGHVS and CDR2 FNYEAQ. CDR3 residues: CASSLSQGKYNEQFF. The CDR3 nucleotides are TGTGCCAGCAGCTTATCCCAGGGTAAATACAATGAGCAGTTCTTC. The full variable domain, in which reference TRBV7-6 and TRBJ2-1 provide the parts outside the CDR3, is GAGVSQSPRYKVTKRGQDVALRCDPISGHVSLYWYRQALGQGPEFLTYFNYEAQQDKSGLPNDRFSAERPEGSISTLTIQRTEQRDSAMYRCASSLSQGKYNEQFFGPGTRLTVL.

The chain is built from TRBV4-3 and TRBJ2-7; TRBD1 matches at 8 bases. V lost 3 bases to trimming and J lost 1 base; unmatched junction nucleotides: 5. The CDR3 consists of 15 residues. The germline V gene has CDR1 LGHNA and CDR2 YSLEER. DNA for the CDR3: TGCGCCAGCAGCCAGGGGACAGGACTTTCCTACGAGCAGTACTTC. Protein product: CASSQGTGLSYEQYF.

The chain joins TRBV10-2 to TRBJ2-7, with 11 positions matching TRBD1. Trimming cost V 2 bases and J 6 bases; bases outside gene matches: 6. The V gene's germline CDR1 is WSHSY and CDR2 SAAADI. The CDR3 covers 15 residues. CDR3 region: CASSELGTGGLEQYF. CDR3 DNA sequence: TGCGCCAGCAGTGAGCTCGGGACAGGGGGGCTCGAGCAGTACTTC.

The J gene is TRBJ1-6, the V gene TRBV5-4, with 10 bases matching TRBD1. Per germline, CDR1 SGHNT and CDR2 YYREEE (reference sequence). Trimming cost V 4 bases and J 9 bases; bases outside gene matches: 7. The CDR3 loop spans 15 amino acids. The DNA of the CDR3 is TGTGCCAGCAGCGCGGGACAGGGGTTGGGTTCACCCCTCCACTTT. Its translation is CASSAGQGLGSPLHF.